These 13 T cell receptor beta chains were all obtained from the same sample, sequenced in a study of cytomegalovirus exposure and HLA in healthy donors. This table comes from immunoSEQ multiplex PCR, and its TCRdb copy is limited to in-frame clones, with some not included. The profile shows about 200,000 clones, around four fifths of them singletons. Sequenced sample: PBMCs. These receptors all come from a woman aged 18 to 35 in good health and CMV-seronegative.

The V call is TRBV27, the J call TRBJ2-1; 7 bases agree with TRBD1. Germline V gives CDR1 MNHEY, CDR2 SMNVEV (reference sequence). V lost 5 bases to trimming and J lost 7 bases; unmatched junction nucleotides: 11. This CDR3 spans 15 amino acids. The CDR3 coding sequence is TGTGCCAGCAGTCTCCATCACAGGGGTTCTAATGAGCAGTTCTTC. Translated: CASSLHHRGSNEQFF.

The CDR3 is CASRRQGRETQYF. The DNA of the CDR3 is TGTGCCAGCAGGAGACAGGGAAGAGAGACCCAGTACTTC. The genes are TRBV2 and TRBJ2-5; 7 bases are shared with TRBD1. This CDR3 has 13 residues. V lost 6 bases, J lost 4 bases, and 5 bases stayed unmatched. The germline V gene has CDR1 SNHLY and CDR2 FYNNEI.

The V call is TRBV12-5, the J call TRBJ1-4; the match to TRBD1 covers 7 bases. The CDR3 length is 14 residues. J lost 5 bases, V lost 4 bases, and 4 bases had no gene match. Germline V gene sequence: CDR1 LGHNT, CDR2 FRNRAP. CDR3 DNA sequence: TGTGCTAGTGGTTCGGGGACAGTCAATGAAAAACTGTTTTTT. It yields the protein CASGSGTVNEKLFF.

This sequence joins TRBV14 and TRBJ1-1; 10 bases map to TRBD1. The CDR3 extends over 15 amino acids. Trimming at V came to 6 bases and at J to 1 base, leaving 5 bases not matched to a gene. The germline V gene encodes CDR1 SGHDN and CDR2 FVKESK. DNA for the CDR3: TGTGCCAGCAGTAAAAGACAGGGGGCGAACACTGAAGCTTTCTTT. It specifies CASSKRQGANTEAFF.

The chain joins TRBV27 to TRBJ2-6, with 7 bases fitting TRBD1. In germline, CDR1 is MNHEY, CDR2 SMNVEV (reference sequence). This CDR3 region has 19 residues. After removal of 4 bases from V and 0 bases from J, the junction contained 12 bases not matched to a gene. This chain's CDR3 is CASSSIYPGQPSGANVLTF. In DNA, the CDR3 is TGTGCCAGCAGTTCGATATACCCGGGACAGCCCTCTGGGGCCAACGTCCTGACTTTC. The entire variable domain, with the rest obtained from reference TRBV27 and TRBJ2-6, is as follows: EAQVTQNPRYLITVTGKKLTVTCSQNMNHEYMSWYRQDPGLGLRQIYYSMNVEVTDKGDVPEGYKVSRKEKRNFPLILESPSPNQTSLYFCASSSIYPGQPSGANVLTFGAGSRLTVL.

V usage is TRBV10-2 and J usage is TRBJ1-2; 9 positions agree with TRBD1. Germline CDR1 is WSHSY and CDR2 is SAAADI. The CDR3 is 14 residues long. Trimming at V came to 2 bases and at J to 4 bases, leaving 2 bases not matched to a gene. This CDR3 is CASSEGQGSYGYTF. The CDR3 DNA follows: TGCGCCAGCAGTGAGGGACAGGGGAGCTATGGCTACACCTTC.

CDR3 sequence: CASSLAGGEQYF. The DNA of the CDR3 is TGTGCCAGCAGCTTAGCCGGCGGCGAGCAGTACTTC. The rearrangement joins TRBV7-8 to TRBJ2-7; D is uncertain. The germline CDR1 and CDR2 sequences are SGHVS and FQNEAQ. This CDR3 region has 12 residues. V lost 0 bases, J lost 6 bases, and 6 bases lay in between.

The rearrangement joins TRBV7-8 to TRBJ1-2, with 8 bases identical to TRBD1. V shed 2 bases, J shed 6 bases, and the junction held 11 bases outside the gene matches. The CDR3 has 16 amino acids. Looked up from germline, CDR1 is SGHVS and CDR2 is FQNEAQ. In nucleotides, the CDR3 is TGTGCCAGCAGCTTAAAGTTGTCGGGACAGGTGGATGGCTACACCTTC. It is translated as CASSLKLSGQVDGYTF.

This sequence joins TRBV25-1 and TRBJ2-5, with no clear D. Trimming pared 2 bases from V and 2 bases from J, leaving 3 bases between. The germline CDR1 and CDR2 sequences are MGHDK and SYGVNS. The CDR3 is 12 amino acids. The CDR3 loop reads CASSEGQETQYF. The CDR3 nucleotides are TGTGCCAGCAGTGAAGGACAAGAGACCCAGTACTTC. Together with reference TRBV25-1 and TRBJ2-5, the CDR3 gives the full variable domain: EADIYQTPRYLVIGTGKKITLECSQTMGHDKMYWYQQDPGMELHLIHYSYGVNSTEKGDLSSESTVSRIRTEHFPLTLESARPSHTSQYLCASSEGQETQYFGPGTRLLVL.

This clone was seen just once. This rearrangement joins TRBV27 to TRBJ2-5, with a weak D call TRBD2 (6 bases). The V end lost 6 bases, the J end lost 4 bases, and 18 bases lay between the germline ends. Germline CDR1 and CDR2: MNHEY and SMNVEV (reference sequence). This CDR3 has 15 residues. The CDR3 protein is CASRPGLYSLETQYF. The CDR3 DNA follows: TGTGCCAGCAGGCCGGGACTCTACTCCCTAGAGACCCAGTACTTC.

The chain has TRBV27 and TRBJ1-1, with TRBD1 identical over 7 bases. The ends lost 6 bases at V and 10 bases at J; junction bases unmatched: 14. Germline lookup yields CDR1 MNHEY and CDR2 SMNVEV (reference sequence). This CDR3 has 14 residues. CDR3 sequence: CASSRTGTRLGAFF. CDR3 DNA: TGTGCCAGCAGCCGGACAGGAACCCGCCTAGGAGCTTTCTTT.

This chain links TRBV27 with TRBJ1-1; TRBD1 agrees at 9 bases. Germline loops: CDR1 MNHEY, CDR2 SMNVEV (reference sequence). After removal of 5 bases from V and 1 base from J, the junction contained 29 bases not matched to a gene. The CDR3 length is 23 residues. CDR3 nucleotides: TGTGCCAGCAGTCGTGTCCCGGGACAGGGACTTATTAGAACGGGAGGTAGGAACACTGAAGCTTTCTTT. Translated: CASSRVPGQGLIRTGGRNTEAFF.

The chain uses TRBV27 and TRBJ1-2; D is unclear. The V end lost 2 bases, the J end lost 8 bases, and 15 bases lay between the germline ends. The germline gives CDR1 MNHEY, CDR2 SMNVEV (reference sequence). The CDR3 has 14 amino acids. CDR3 sequence reads: CASSLRGLQGGYTF. CDR3 sequence (DNA): TGTGCCAGCAGTTTACGAGGGCTCCAAGGGGGCTACACCTTC.